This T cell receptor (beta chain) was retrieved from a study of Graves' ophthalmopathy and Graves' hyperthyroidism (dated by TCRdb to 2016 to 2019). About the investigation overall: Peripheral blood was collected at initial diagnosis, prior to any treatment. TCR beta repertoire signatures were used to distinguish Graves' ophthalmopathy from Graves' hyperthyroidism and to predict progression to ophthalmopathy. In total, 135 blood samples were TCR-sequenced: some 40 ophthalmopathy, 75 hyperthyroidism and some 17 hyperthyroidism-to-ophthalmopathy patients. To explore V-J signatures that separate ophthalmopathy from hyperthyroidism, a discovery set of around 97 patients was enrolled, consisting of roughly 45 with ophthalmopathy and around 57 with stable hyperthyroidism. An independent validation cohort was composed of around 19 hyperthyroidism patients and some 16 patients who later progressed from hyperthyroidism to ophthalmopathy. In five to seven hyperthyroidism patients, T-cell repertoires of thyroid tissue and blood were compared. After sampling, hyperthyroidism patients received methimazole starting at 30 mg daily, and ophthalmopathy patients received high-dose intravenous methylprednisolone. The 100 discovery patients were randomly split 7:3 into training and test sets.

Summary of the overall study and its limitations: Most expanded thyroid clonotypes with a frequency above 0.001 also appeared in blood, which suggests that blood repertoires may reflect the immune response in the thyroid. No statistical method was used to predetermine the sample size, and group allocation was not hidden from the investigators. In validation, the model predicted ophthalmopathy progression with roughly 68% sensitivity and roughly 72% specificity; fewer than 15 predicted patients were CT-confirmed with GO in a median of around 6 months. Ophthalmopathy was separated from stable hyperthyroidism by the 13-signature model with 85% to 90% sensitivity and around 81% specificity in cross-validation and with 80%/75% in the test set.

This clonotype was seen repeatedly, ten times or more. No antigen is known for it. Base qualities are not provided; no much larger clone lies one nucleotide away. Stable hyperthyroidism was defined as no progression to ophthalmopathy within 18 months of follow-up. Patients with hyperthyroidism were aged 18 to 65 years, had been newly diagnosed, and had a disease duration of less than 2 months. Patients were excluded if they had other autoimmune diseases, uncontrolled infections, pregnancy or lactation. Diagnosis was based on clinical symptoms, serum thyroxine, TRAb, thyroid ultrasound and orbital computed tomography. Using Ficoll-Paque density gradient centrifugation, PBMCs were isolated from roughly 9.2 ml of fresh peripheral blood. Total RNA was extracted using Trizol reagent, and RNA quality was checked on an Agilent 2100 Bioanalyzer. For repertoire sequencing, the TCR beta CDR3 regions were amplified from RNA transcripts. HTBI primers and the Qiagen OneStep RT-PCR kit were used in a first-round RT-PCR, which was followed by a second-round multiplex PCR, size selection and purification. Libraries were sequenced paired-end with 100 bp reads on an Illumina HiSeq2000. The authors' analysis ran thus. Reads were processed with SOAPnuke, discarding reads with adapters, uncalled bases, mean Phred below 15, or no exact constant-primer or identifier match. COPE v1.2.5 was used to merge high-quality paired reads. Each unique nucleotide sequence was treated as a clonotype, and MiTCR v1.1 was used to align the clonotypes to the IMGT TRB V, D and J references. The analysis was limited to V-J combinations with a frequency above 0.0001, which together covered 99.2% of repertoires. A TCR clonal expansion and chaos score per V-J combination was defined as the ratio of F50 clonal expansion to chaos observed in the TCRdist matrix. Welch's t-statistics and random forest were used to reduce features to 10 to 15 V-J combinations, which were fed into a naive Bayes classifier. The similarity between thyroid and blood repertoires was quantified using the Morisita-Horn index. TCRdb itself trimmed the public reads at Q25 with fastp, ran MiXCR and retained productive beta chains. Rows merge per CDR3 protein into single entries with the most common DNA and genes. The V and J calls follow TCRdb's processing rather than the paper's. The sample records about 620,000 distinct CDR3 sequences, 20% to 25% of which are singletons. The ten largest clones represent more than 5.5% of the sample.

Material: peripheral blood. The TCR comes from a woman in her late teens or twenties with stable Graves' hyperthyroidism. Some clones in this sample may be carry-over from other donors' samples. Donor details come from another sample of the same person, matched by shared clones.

The DNA sequence is given as TGCAGTGCTAGAGATCGCAAGGGACGCTACACCTTC. Protein translation: CSARDRKGRYTF. The chain links TRBV20-1 with TRBJ1-2; TRBD1 might be the D gene, on 5 matching bases. The CDR3 runs 12 residues from the cysteine to the phenylalanine. Only the CDR3 region is kept as DNA, spanning 36 bases read in frame from base 1. Via the germline V gene (reference sequence), CDR1 is DFQATT and CDR2 SNEGSKA. Trimming takes 0 bases from V and 9 bases from J, and the germline ends sit 11 bases apart.